One and the same sample provided the 21 T cell receptor beta chains below, sequenced in a study of cytomegalovirus exposure and HLA in healthy donors. Primers: 60 Vbeta forward and 13 Jbeta reverse. The protocol was immunoSEQ multiplex PCR, while the TCRdb copy is restricted to in-frame clones and leaves out a portion. The profile shows about 170,000 clones, around 73% of them singletons. The source material was PBMCs. The receptors originated from a woman between 18 and 30 years old in good health and CMV-seropositive.

This clone was seen more than once but under ten times. The chain couples TRBV7-8 to TRBJ2-3, with a weak D call TRBD2 (5 bases). Trimming took off 0 bases at V and 0 bases at J, with 13 bases between the two ends. CDR1 is SGHVS, CDR2 FQNEAQ, per germline. The CDR3 loop spans 17 amino acids. CDR3 sequence reads: CASSLARRRNSTDTQYF. The CDR3, as DNA: TGTGCCAGCAGCTTAGCTCGGAGGCGGAATAGCACAGATACGCAGTATTTT.

About this clone: Mismatch with germline at one junction end may stem from a read error. The chain joins TRBV7-7 to TRBJ2-5, with TRBD2 matching over 7 bases. The germline gives CDR1 SSHAT, CDR2 FNYEAQ (reference sequence). This CDR3 comprises 18 residues. The CDR3 sequence: CASSFRDKGRGEEETQYF. DNA of the CDR3: TGTGCTAGCAGCTTCCGTGATAAGGGTCGGGGGGAGGAAGAGACCCAGTACTTC.

The rearrangement joins TRBV19 to TRBJ1-4; maybe TRBD1 (6 bases). This CDR3 comprises 16 residues. V gave up 6 bases and J gave up 5 bases, with 19 bases separating them. Germline V gene sequence: CDR1 LNHDA, CDR2 SQIVND (reference sequence). The DNA for the CDR3 is TGTGCCAGTAGCCCGGCCTGGGGGGGCGCCAATGAAAAACTGTTTTTT. As protein: CASSPAWGGANEKLFF.

The genes are TRBV6-1 and TRBJ1-1; D not certain. The CDR3 extends over 15 amino acids. Trimming pared 3 bases from V and 0 bases from J, leaving 11 bases between. The germline V gene has CDR1 MNHNS and CDR2 SASEGT. In DNA, the CDR3 is TGTGCCAGCAGTGATTCTGACACGATGAACACTGAAGCTTTCTTT. It yields the protein CASSDSDTMNTEAFF.

This clone has only a few counts. The rearrangement uses TRBV5-4 and TRBJ1-6; 8 bases are shared with TRBD1. The V gene end was trimmed by 0 bases and the J gene end by 7 bases; junction bases not matched to a gene: 15. CDR1 and CDR2 (germline): SGHNT, YYREEE (reference sequence). This CDR3 spans 19 amino acids. The CDR3 is CASSLGGNGGQVANSPLHF. CDR3 nucleotides: TGTGCCAGCAGCTTGGGAGGGAATGGGGGACAGGTCGCGAATTCACCCCTCCACTTT.

The J gene is TRBJ1-5, the V gene TRBV6-5; 8 bases are a match to TRBD1. CDR1 and CDR2 from the germline V gene are MNHEY and SVGAGI. The CDR3 is 13 residues long. Germline trimming cut 8 bases from V and 5 bases from J; bases unmatched to any gene: 5. The CDR3 DNA reads TGTGCCAGCGGCAGGACAGGGCATCAGCCCCAGCATTTT. This translates into CASGRTGHQPQHF.

This chain's CDR3 is CASSTPGQVNTEAFF. CDR3 coding DNA: TGTGCCAGTAGTACACCGGGACAAGTGAACACTGAAGCTTTCTTT. The chain recombines TRBV19 with TRBJ1-1; maybe TRBD1 (6 bases). Germline V lookup: CDR1 LNHDA, CDR2 SQIVND (reference sequence). This CDR3 is 15 amino acids long. V lost 4 bases and J 0 bases, leaving 12 bases between the germline ends.

The V call is TRBV12-1, the J call TRBJ1-5. TRBV12-1 is designated a pseudogene. The CDR3 is made up of 17 amino acids. CDR3 DNA: TGTGCCAGCAGCTTTATTTCCGGGGGGGTTAGCAATCAGCCCCAGCATTTT. This sequence encodes CASSFISGGVSNQPQHF.

The V call is TRBV5-5, the J call TRBJ2-7; 7 bases align to TRBD1. Germline lookup yields CDR1 SGHKS and CDR2 YYEKEE (reference sequence). V gave up 1 base and J gave up 3 bases; unmatched junction bases: 7. This CDR3 is built from 15 residues. DNA of the CDR3: TGTGCCAGCAGCTTGCGGTGGACAGGAGACTACGAGCAGTACTTC. Its protein is CASSLRWTGDYEQYF.

V and J are TRBV4-1 and TRBJ2-1; 8 nucleotides match TRBD1. CDR1 MGHRA and CDR2 YSYEKL come from the germline V gene. J lost 0 bases, V lost 3 bases, and 4 bases had no gene match. CDR3 size: 16 residues. CDR3 residues: CASSHTTGGSYNEQFF. In nucleotides, the CDR3 is TGCGCCAGCAGCCACACTACAGGGGGCTCCTACAATGAGCAGTTCTTC.

V gene TRBV30 combines with J gene TRBJ1-2, with unresolved D. The CDR3 is 13 amino acids. Trimming stripped 1 base from V and 3 bases from J, with 9 bases between. Germline CDR1 reads GTSNPN; CDR2 reads SVGIG (reference sequence). The CDR3 here is CAWSAPVYYGYTF. The CDR3 DNA reads as TGTGCCTGGAGTGCCCCGGTCTACTATGGCTACACCTTC.

There are a few counts of this clone. The chain is built from TRBV4-1 and TRBJ1-6; D ambiguous. Trimming cost V 1 base and J 6 bases, with 4 bases left between them. CDR3 size: 13 residues. CDR1 and CDR2 from the germline V gene are MGHRA and YSYEKL. This chain's CDR3 is CASSQVLNSPLHF. The DNA of the CDR3 is TGCGCCAGCAGCCAAGTACTTAATTCACCCCTCCACTTT.

This chain joins TRBV28 and TRBJ1-6, with 11 nucleotides matching TRBD1. The CDR3 is 14 amino acids. Germline CDR1 and CDR2: MDHEN and SYDVKM. Trimming at V came to 7 bases and at J to 8 bases, leaving 4 bases not matched to a gene. The CDR3 nucleotides read TGTGCCAGCACCCCGGGACAGGGGGATTCACCCCTCCACTTT. Its protein product is CASTPGQGDSPLHF.

This clone was picked up a small number of times. The chain has TRBV28 and TRBJ1-1, with unresolved D. Per germline, CDR1 MDHEN and CDR2 SYDVKM. Between the trimmed V and J ends, which lost 5 bases and 0 bases, there was a span of 13 bases. The CDR3 is 15 residues long. The CDR3 here is CASSLPVTMNTEAFF. The CDR3 coding sequence is TGTGCCAGCAGTCTCCCGGTCACCATGAACACTGAAGCTTTCTTT.

V usage is TRBV7-9 and J usage is TRBJ1-1; 7 positions match TRBD1. The CDR3 sequence is 17 residues long. V shed 0 bases, J shed 0 bases, and the junction held 7 bases outside the gene matches. Germline V gene lookup returns CDR1 SEHNR and CDR2 FQNEAQ (reference sequence). The CDR3 reads CASSLARTGKMNTEAFF. In DNA, the CDR3 is TGTGCCAGCAGCTTAGCGAGGACAGGCAAAATGAACACTGAAGCTTTCTTT.

The chain employs TRBV11-2 and TRBJ2-5; 14 positions agree with TRBD2. J gave up 4 bases and V 3 bases, and 4 bases lay outside the gene matches. Looked up from germline, CDR1 is SGHAT and CDR2 is FQNNGV. This CDR3 comprises 16 residues. The CDR3 region is CASSFRTSGGSETQYF. CDR3 in DNA: TGTGCCAGCAGCTTCAGGACTAGCGGGGGGTCAGAGACCCAGTACTTC. Full variable domain (missing parts from reference TRBV11-2 and TRBJ2-5): EAGVAQSPRYKIIEKRQSVAFWCNPISGHATLYWYQQILGQGPKLLIQFQNNGVVDDSQLPKDRFSAERLKGVDSTLKIQPAKLEDSAVYLCASSFRTSGGSETQYFGPGTRLLVL.

The CDR3 DNA follows: TGTGCCAGTAACGGGATGGCAGGAGGAAACTATGGCTACACCTTC. Residues: CASNGMAGGNYGYTF. V is TRBV19 and J is TRBJ1-2; D is undetermined. The CDR3 consists of 15 residues. V was shortened by 7 bases and J by 2 bases, with 17 bases between the two germline ends. Germline CDR1 is LNHDA and CDR2 is SQIVND (reference sequence).

This clone has only a few counts. The chain has TRBV2 and TRBJ2-5, with 7 bases fitting TRBD1. Trimming took 6 bases from V and 1 from J; bases not matched to a gene: 2. The germline CDR1 and CDR2 sequences are SNHLY and FYNNEI. The CDR3 runs to 13 residues. The chain's CDR3 is CASRGTVQETQYF. CDR3 DNA: TGTGCCAGCAGAGGGACAGTCCAAGAGACCCAGTACTTC.

About this clone: An end of the junction differs from the germline gene, which may be a read error. This rearrangement joins TRBV7-7 to TRBJ2-5; D is possibly TRBD1 (5 bases). The CDR3 is 14 residues long. Germline loops: CDR1 SSHAT, CDR2 FNYEAQ (reference sequence). CDR3 sequence: CASSSETAQETQYF. In DNA, the CDR3 is TGTGCTAGCAGCTCGGAGACAGCACAAGAGACCCAGTACTTC.

V usage is TRBV27 and J usage is TRBJ1-1, with D maybe TRBD1 (6 bases). Germline V gene sequence: CDR1 MNHEY, CDR2 SMNVEV (reference sequence). This CDR3 has 13 amino acids. The V gene lost 6 bases and the J gene lost 9 bases, with 17 bases spanning the gap. In nucleotides, the CDR3 is TGTGCCAGCAGGGCGACAGCCCAGGGGAAAGCTTTCTTT. Amino acids: CASRATAQGKAFF.

The J gene is TRBJ1-1, the V gene TRBV19, with a weak D call TRBD1 (5 bases). Trimming stripped 9 bases from V and 2 bases from J, with 19 bases between. The germline V gene has CDR1 LNHDA and CDR2 SQIVND (reference sequence). The length of the CDR3 is 15 residues. The CDR3 DNA sequence: TGTGCCAGGAGTGCGGAAGGGACTGTCAACACTGAAGCTTTCTTT. It translates to CARSAEGTVNTEAFF.